This T cell receptor beta chain comes out of a study of shared clonotypes between healthy human individuals. Turning to the study itself: The plates for each donor numbered three CD4 naive, three CD4 memory, two CD8 naive and one CD8 memory.

Concerning this clone itself: Its antigen is still unknown.

The authors distributed each subset's genomic DNA evenly over several immunoSEQ plates. Sequencing used immunoSEQ multiplex PCR; TCRdb keeps in-frame clones, though not all of them. The table includes some 2,000,000 clones, 85% to 95% detected once. Germline V CDR1 and CDR2: PRHDT, FYEKMQ (reference sequence). This CDR3 region has 16 residues. V dropped 3 bases and J dropped 3; count of bases not matched to a gene: 10. Points from the study as a whole: It was only blood that was sampled, and tissue repertoires likely differ.

This receptor was taken from a man aged 18 to 30 in good health. The material sequenced was naive CD4+ T cells sorted from blood. The subset: CD45RA+ positively selected. The J gene is TRBJ2-7, the V gene TRBV13; TRBD1 aligns across 8 bases. CDR3 loop: CASSFGKGQVNYEQYF. The CDR3 DNA follows: TGTGCCAGCAGCTTCGGTAAGGGACAGGTTAACTACGAGCAGTACTTC.